Listed here are 30 T cell receptor delta chains from one sample, sequenced in a study of gamma-delta T cells after stem cell transplantation. TCRdb reprocessed the RT-PCR reads through CATT. The sample includes under 2,500 delta-chain clones, approximately 1.2% of them seen just once. Specimen: gamma-delta T cells. The receptors here all came from a human donor. It is not recorded whose cells these are; they may come from a transplant donor.

Concerning this clone: TCRdb assigns this DNA the protein of a much larger clone, which departs from its translation at residue 9; this likely reflects a read error, and the protein shown comes from translating the DNA. The rearrangement links TRDV2 to TRDJ1; 8 bases are shared with TRDD3. This CDR3 has 20 amino acids. V gave up 1 base and J gave up 1 base; unmatched junction bases: 19. Germline CDR1 GEAIGNYY, CDR2 EKD. As DNA, the CDR3 is TGTGCCTGTGACACGCTTATCCCGACGGAGTGGGGGATGCGCACCGATAAACTCATCTTT. Protein sequence: CACDTLIPTEWGMRTDKLIF.

This clone was found a few times. A read error is likely here: a far larger clone is one base away. CDR3 loop: CACDKVTPGGYDPPGAEDKLIF. The CDR3, as DNA: TGTGCCTGTGACAAGGTCACGCCTGGGGGATACGACCCCCCCGGGGCAGAGGACAAACTCATCTTT. The J gene is TRDJ1, the V gene TRDV2, with 12 bases lining up with TRDD3. The V gene end was trimmed by 2 bases and the J gene end by 8 bases; junction bases not matched to a gene: 29. The CDR3 sequence is 22 residues long. Germline V lookup: CDR1 GEAIGNYY, CDR2 EKD.

Turning to this clone: The protein in TCRdb stems from a much larger clone and differs at residue 4 from this DNA's translation, likely a read error; here the protein is translated from the DNA. In nucleotides, the CDR3 is TGTGCCTGTGCCACTCTGGGGGATACGCACGAAATACTCATCTTT. Encoded protein: CACATLGDTHEILIF. The gene calls are TRDV2 and TRDJ1; 12 bases match TRDD3. Germline V gives CDR1 GEAIGNYY, CDR2 EKD. The CDR3 length is 15 residues. Trimming took 5 bases from V and 10 from J; bases not matched to a gene: 13.

Remarks on this clone: A far larger clone is only one base removed, so a read error is likely. Within the sample, other DNA sequences also encode this same CDR3. J is TRDJ3 and V is TRDV2; 9 bases line up with TRDD3. The CDR3 is made up of 18 amino acids. CDR1 GEAIGNYY and CDR2 EKD come from the germline V gene. In DNA, the CDR3 is TGTGCCTGTGATCACACTGGGGGACCCACCTGGGACACCCGACAGATGTTCTTC. It codes for CACDHTGGPTWDTRQMFF.

This clone appeared a few times. The protein given by TCRdb reflects a much larger clone and differs at residue 11 from this DNA's translation, likely from a read error; the protein shown is the DNA's translation. The V call is TRDV2, the J call TRDJ1, with D perhaps matching TRDD3 (6 bases). Between the trimmed V and J ends, which lost 0 bases and 2 bases, there was a span of 21 bases. The CDR3 contains 18 residues. Germline-derived CDR1 and CDR2 are GEAIGNYY and EKD. The CDR3 nucleotides are TGTGCCTGTGACACCTTGCGTTTCTTGGGGGGTACGACCGATAAACTCATCTTT. Amino acid sequence: CACDTLRFLGGTTDKLIF.

Notes on this clone: A read error likely explains why the TCRdb protein, taken from a much larger clone, differs from this DNA's translation at residue 13; the protein shown is translated from the DNA. The chain links TRDV1 to TRDJ4, with 7 bases that match TRDD3. Germline loops: CDR1 TSWWSYY, CDR2 QGS. This CDR3 has 20 amino acids. J lost 5 bases, V lost 4 bases, and 28 bases had no gene match. CDR3 DNA sequence: TGTGCTCTTGGGGGCCTTGGTTTTTACCCAGCACTGTGGGATACCCGGCCCCTGATCTTT. This encodes CALGGLGFYPALWDTRPLIF.

This clone was seen only a few times. TCRdb pairs this DNA with a much larger clone's protein that differs at residue 5, likely a read error; the protein shown was translated from the DNA. The genes are TRDV2 and TRDJ1; D is undetermined. This CDR3 comprises 17 residues. V shed 3 bases and J shed 3 bases, with 22 bases lying between them. CDR1 and CDR2 from the germline V gene are GEAIGNYY and EKD. The CDR3: CACDAVGVFYGADKLIF. The CDR3 DNA reads as TGTGCCTGTGACGCCGTAGGGGTCTTCTACGGAGCCGATAAACTCATCTTT.

Turning to this clone: A far larger clone is a single base away, which makes a read error likely. The sample carries other DNA sequences with the same CDR3. V usage is TRDV2 and J usage is TRDJ3, with D perhaps TRDD3 (7 bases). The germline V gene encodes CDR1 GEAIGNYY and CDR2 EKD. This CDR3 has 20 residues. The V gene lost 2 bases and the J gene lost 0 bases, with 19 bases spanning the gap. This chain's CDR3 is CACDKALGFLSSWDTRQMFF. The CDR3 region has the DNA TGTGCCTGTGACAAGGCACTGGGGTTCCTAAGCTCCTGGGACACCCGACAGATGTTTTTC.

Notes on this clone: A far bigger clonotype differs at one base, so this is likely a read error. The chain carries TRDV2 and TRDJ1; D is ambiguous. The germline V gene encodes CDR1 GEAIGNYY and CDR2 EKD. This CDR3 comprises 14 residues. The DNA of the CDR3 is TGTGCCTGTGGCACCTTGAAAAACACCGATAAACTCATCTTT. Its translation is CACGTLKNTDKLIF.

Concerning this clone itself: A far larger clone is off by one base, so a read error is likely. This sequence joins TRDV2 and TRDJ3; 8 bases align to TRDD3. Trimming cost V 3 bases and J 1 base; bases outside gene matches: 10. CDR1 and CDR2 (germline): GEAIGNYY, EKD. There are 19 residues in the CDR3. The CDR3 sequence: CACDAATGGISWDTRQMFF. The CDR3 DNA is TGTGCCTGTGACGCCGCAACTGGGGGTATTTCCTGGGACACCCGACAGATGTTTTTC.

On this clone itself: TCRdb's protein for this DNA is that of a much larger clone and differs from the translation at residue 14, likely a read error; the protein shown is the DNA translation. The V and J genes are TRDV2 and TRDJ1; 8 bases map to TRDD3. Germline loops: CDR1 GEAIGNYY, CDR2 EKD. This CDR3 is built from 19 residues. V was pared by 0 bases and J by 10 bases, with 24 bases of the junction left unmatched. The CDR3 DNA sequence: TGTGCCTGTGACACCATTGGAGCCGTCTTGGGGGATCCCCTGGCTAGACTCATCTTT. It encodes CACDTIGAVLGDPLARLIF.

This clone has a handful of counts. TCRdb's protein, taken from a much larger clone, differs from this DNA's translation at residue 13, likely owing to a read error; the protein displayed comes from the DNA. V and J are TRDV3 and TRDJ1, with TRDD3 identical over 9 bases. Germline V lookup: CDR1 TVYSNPD, CDR2 GDNSRS (reference sequence). This CDR3 spans 19 amino acids. The J segment lost 6 bases and the V segment lost 1 base, leaving 24 bases of the junction unmatched. CDR3 loop: CAFNCPLPWGIRHEYKLIF. The CDR3 nucleotides are TGTGCCTTTAATTGTCCCCTACCCTGGGGGATCCGACATGAGTATAAACTCATCTTT.

Comment on this clone: A read error likely explains this, since a far larger clone differs by one base. In the same sample, other DNA sequences code for this CDR3. The V and J genes are TRDV2 and TRDJ1; TRDD3 matches at 11 bases. Per the germline V gene, CDR1 is GEAIGNYY and CDR2 is EKD. The CDR3 spans 16 residues. The CDR3 DNA reads TGTGCCTGTGACACCCTGGGGGATACCGGCACCGATAAACTAATCTTT. Protein sequence: CACDTLGDTGTDKLIF.

Turning to this clone: TCRdb assigns this DNA the protein of a much larger clone, which departs from its translation at residue 10; this likely reflects a read error, and the protein shown comes from translating the DNA. The chain has TRDV2 and TRDJ1; 8 nucleotides line up with TRDD3. The germline V gene has CDR1 GEAIGNYY and CDR2 EKD. This CDR3 has 17 amino acids. V was pared by 3 bases and J by 0 bases, with 11 bases of the junction left unmatched. CDR3 nucleotide sequence: TGTGCCTGTGACCCGGTACTGGGGGCCCCGTACACCGATAAACTCATCTTT. Protein: CACDPVLGAPYTDKLIF.

This clone was counted a few times. One base separates it from a far larger clone, so it is likely a read error. Other nucleotide sequences in the sample specify the same CDR3. The V and J genes are TRDV2 and TRDJ3; 13 nucleotides line up with TRDD3. The CDR3 has 25 residues. Per the germline V gene, CDR1 is GEAIGNYY and CDR2 is EKD. The J segment lost 4 bases and the V segment lost 0 bases, leaving 23 bases of the junction unmatched. DNA for the CDR3: TGTGCCTGTGACACCGCGGGAGGTACTGGGGGATACGCTGCGCCTGGCTCTTGGGACACCCGACAGATGTTTTTC. This translates into CACDTAGGTGGYAAPGSWDTRQMFF.

This clone is large within its sample. Other DNA sequences in the sample encode the same CDR3. The V gene is TRDV2, the J gene TRDJ1; TRDD3 is a possible D gene (5 bases). Germline V gene data show CDR1 as GEAIGNYY and CDR2 as EKD. V was shortened by 0 bases and J by 0 bases, with 13 bases between the two germline ends. This CDR3 comprises 16 residues. The DNA of the CDR3 is TGTGCCTGTGACACCCTGTCTGGGACTAACACCGATAAACTCATCTTT. It yields the protein CACDTLSGTNTDKLIF.

As for this clone: The protein held in TCRdb is that of a much larger clone and does not match this DNA's translation at residue 12, likely because of a read error; the protein shown is translated from the DNA. The chain employs TRDV2 and TRDJ1, with 8 nucleotides matching TRDD3. CDR1 is GEAIGNYY and CDR2 is EKD in the germline V gene. The CDR3 is made up of 16 amino acids. CDR3 in amino acids: CACDPLLGGPTNKLIF. CDR3 DNA: TGTGCCTGTGACCCCTTACTGGGGGGCCCCACCAATAAACTCATCTTT.

To note about this clone: The translation of this DNA and the TCRdb protein of a much larger clone differ at residue 7, probably owing to a read error; the protein shown here is translated from the DNA. The CDR3 region has the DNA TGTGCCTGTGACTTAATGGTGCCCCCCCGGGAGGACACCGATAAACTCATCTTT. This codes for CACDLMVPPREDTDKLIF. This sequence joins TRDV2 and TRDJ1; D not resolved. The CDR3 runs 18 residues. In germline, CDR1 is GEAIGNYY, CDR2 EKD. Trimming pared 3 bases from V and 0 bases from J, leaving 22 bases between.

This clone was seen only a few times. The protein held in TCRdb is that of a much larger clone and does not match this DNA's translation at residue 2, likely because of a read error; the protein shown is translated from the DNA. The genes are TRDV2 and TRDJ1, with 8 bases matching TRDD3. The CDR3 spans 15 residues. Germline CDR1 GEAIGNYY, CDR2 EKD. As DNA, the CDR3 is TGTTCCTGTGACTCTATGATGGGGGATCCCGATAAACTCATCTTT. This translates into CSCDSMMGDPDKLIF.

As for this clone: Given a far larger clone just one base away, this is likely a sequencing read error. The V and J genes are TRDV2 and TRDJ1; 13 bases agree with TRDD3. CDR1 GEAIGNYY and CDR2 EKD come from the germline V gene. The CDR3 covers 22 residues. The CDR3 region has the DNA TGTGCCTGTGACACCGTTTCGACTGGGGGATACGGCCCCCTGGTGTACACCGATAAACCCATCTTT. Translating it yields CACDTVSTGGYGPLVYTDKPIF.

In this sample, this clone turned up a few times. The chain is built from TRDV2 and TRDJ1; 9 bases align to TRDD3. The CDR3 is made up of 17 amino acids. With V trimmed by 4 bases and J by 3 bases, 14 bases remained unmatched. Per germline, CDR1 GEAIGNYY and CDR2 EKD. For the CDR3, the DNA is TGTGCCTGTGAACCTCTGCCCTGGGGGGATACAGCCGATAAACTCATCTTT. Residues: CACEPLPWGDTADKLIF.

This clone was counted between two and nine times. TCRdb assigns this DNA the protein of a much larger clone, which departs from its translation at residue 8; this likely reflects a read error, and the protein shown comes from translating the DNA. V and J are TRDV1 and TRDJ1; D gene unclear. This CDR3 spans 14 amino acids. V gave up 1 base and J gave up 6 bases, with 12 bases separating them. Germline V gives CDR1 TSWWSYY, CDR2 QGS. For the CDR3, the DNA is TGTGCTCTTGGGGAACCTCCGGTTCCGAATAAACTCATCTTT. Its protein is CALGEPPVPNKLIF.

Worth noting for this clone: This DNA's translation differs at residue 5 from TCRdb's protein, which comes from a much larger clone; a read error is likely, and the protein shown is translated from the DNA. The genes are TRDV3 and TRDJ3; 11 bases fit TRDD3. This CDR3 has 20 residues. From germline, CDR1 is TVYSNPD and CDR2 GDNSRS (reference sequence). V gave up 1 base and J gave up 0 bases; unmatched junction bases: 11. DNA for the CDR3: TGTGCCTTTATAGGTGGGGGATACGCCCCGGGCTCCTGGGACACCCGACAGATGTTTTTC. Amino acids: CAFIGGGYAPGSWDTRQMFF.

This clone appeared a few times. The translation of this DNA and the TCRdb protein of a much larger clone differ at residue 12, probably owing to a read error; the protein shown here is translated from the DNA. The chain carries TRDV2 and TRDJ3, with 13 bases that match TRDD3. CDR3 size: 20 residues. CDR1 is GEAIGNYY, CDR2 EKD, per germline. V dropped 0 bases and J dropped 3; count of bases not matched to a gene: 7. The CDR3 DNA is TGTGCCTGTGACACCGTACTGGGGGATACGAAATTCTGGGACACCCGACAGATGTTTTTC. As protein: CACDTVLGDTKFWDTRQMFF.

With respect to this clone: A far larger clone differs by one base, so this is likely a read error. The chain carries TRDV2 and TRDJ1, with 13 bases fitting TRDD3. Germline V gene data show CDR1 as GEAIGNYY and CDR2 as EKD. This CDR3 is 21 amino acids long. Here the CDR3 reads CAREPVLGDTNEPGETDKLIF. The CDR3 DNA follows: TGTGCCCGTGAACCAGTACTGGGGGATACGAATGAACCCGGCGAGACCGATAAACTCATCTTT.

Sample share makes this clone medium-sized (0.01 to 0.1%). This may be a read error, as it is one base from a much larger clone. The sample holds other DNA sequences that translate to the same CDR3. CDR3 coding DNA: TGTGCCTGTGACCCCGTGGCTGGGGGGTACGCGTCAAGGAGTAAACTCATCTTT. Translating it yields CACDPVAGGYASRSKLIF. The chain employs TRDV2 and TRDJ1, with 7 bases matching TRDD3. Looked up from germline, CDR1 is GEAIGNYY and CDR2 is EKD. CDR3 length: 18 amino acids. J was trimmed by 7 bases and V by 3 bases; bases with no gene match: 22.

At least ten counts were recorded for this clone. A far more abundant clone sits one base away, making this likely a read error. This specimen includes other DNA sequences encoding the same CDR3. The V gene is TRDV1, the J gene TRDJ4; TRDD3 aligns across 12 bases. From germline, CDR1 is TSWWSYY and CDR2 QGS. This CDR3 is built from 20 residues. CDR3 residues: CALGGLGFYPALGDTRPLIF. Written as DNA, the CDR3 is TGTGCCCTTGGGGGCCTTGGTTTTTACCCAGCACTGGGGGATACCCGGCCCCTGATCTTT.

Points on this clone: This likely reflects a read error, since a far larger clone is one base away. The gene calls are TRDV2 and TRDJ1, with D possibly matching TRDD3 (6 bases). The CDR3 consists of 15 residues. The V gene's germline CDR1 is GEAIGNYY and CDR2 EKD. The CDR3 DNA sequence: TGTGCCTGTGACAAGGTGGGGGGCCAAACCGATAAACCCATCTTT. This translates into CACDKVGGQTDKPIF.

Concerning this clone itself: A read error may produce the germline difference seen at one junction end. The rearrangement links TRDV2 to TRDJ1; no reliable D call. The CDR3 spans 20 residues. CDR1 and CDR2 from the germline V gene are GEAIGNYY and EKD. The CDR3 coding sequence is TGTGCCTATGACGCCATCACAACCGAACCTTATACCCGATATACCGATAAACTCATCTTT. As protein: CAYDAITTEPYTRYTDKLIF.

The sample holds a few counts of this clone. This likely came from a read error, as a far larger clone is one base away. This sequence joins TRDV2 and TRDJ1; a weak D match, TRDD3 (5 bases). The CDR3 spans 19 residues. Germline V gene sequence: CDR1 GEAIGNYY, CDR2 EKD. This CDR3 is CACSALDTAALHPTAKLIF. In DNA, the CDR3 is TGTGCCTGTTCCGCGCTAGATACTGCAGCTCTGCATCCAACCGCTAAACTCATCTTT.